This T cell receptor beta chain originates from a study of T-cell reconstitution after alpha-beta-depleted transplantation in children. Unique molecular identifiers tagged the TCRbeta library. TCRdb fed the PCR reads into MiXCR, producing one record per CDR3 protein. This sample has around 71,000 distinct CDR3 sequences, with about 7% found just once. This TCR was sampled from a human donor who donated a stem cell graft to a child with acute lymphoblastic leukemia. The sequenced sample was PBMCs from the stem cell graft donor, obtained from the stem cell graft.

This CDR3 reads CSARDPLQGINEQYF. The CDR3 DNA is TGCAGTGCTAGAGACCCCCTACAGGGGATCAACGAGCAGTACTTC. The chain joins TRBV20-1 to TRBJ2-7; 7 bases map to TRBD1. Losses at the gene ends were 0 bases for V and 5 bases for J; bases not matched to a gene: 10. CDR1 and CDR2 from the germline V gene are DFQATT and SNEGSKA (reference sequence). This CDR3 has 15 residues.